This TCR beta chain was retrieved from a study of glioma-infiltrating T cells. The study, taken as a whole, reports: Very few CDR3 sequences were shared between tissue and blood. Non-neoplastic patients had below-expected tissue-blood divergence, while all gliomas exceeded expectation.

This clonotype was recorded many times. Its antigen remains unidentified. Using RNA template, CDR3s of TCR alpha and beta were amplified with iRepertoire arm-PCR. Input was about 100-450 ng of tissue mRNA or PBMC total RNA. In TCRdb, the multiplex PCR reads were re-called with MiXCR into one record per CDR3 protein. The data show approximately 110,000 distinct CDR3 sequences, less than 30% seen once. CDR1 and CDR2 (germline): SGHTA, FQGNSA. There are 16 residues in the CDR3. V lost 4 bases to trimming and J lost 0 bases; unmatched junction nucleotides: 7. This clonotype was obtained from a human donor with low-grade glioma or glioblastoma, undergoing nonglioma brain surgery, or in good health (not recorded which). J is TRBJ2-5 and V is TRBV7-2; 8 nucleotides agree with TRBD1. Source material: glioma tissue, nonneoplastic brain tissue, or PBMCs (not recorded which). CDR3 protein: CASSSNRQGYQETQYF. The CDR3 nucleotides are TGTGCCAGCAGCTCAAACCGACAGGGGTACCAAGAGACCCAGTACTTC.